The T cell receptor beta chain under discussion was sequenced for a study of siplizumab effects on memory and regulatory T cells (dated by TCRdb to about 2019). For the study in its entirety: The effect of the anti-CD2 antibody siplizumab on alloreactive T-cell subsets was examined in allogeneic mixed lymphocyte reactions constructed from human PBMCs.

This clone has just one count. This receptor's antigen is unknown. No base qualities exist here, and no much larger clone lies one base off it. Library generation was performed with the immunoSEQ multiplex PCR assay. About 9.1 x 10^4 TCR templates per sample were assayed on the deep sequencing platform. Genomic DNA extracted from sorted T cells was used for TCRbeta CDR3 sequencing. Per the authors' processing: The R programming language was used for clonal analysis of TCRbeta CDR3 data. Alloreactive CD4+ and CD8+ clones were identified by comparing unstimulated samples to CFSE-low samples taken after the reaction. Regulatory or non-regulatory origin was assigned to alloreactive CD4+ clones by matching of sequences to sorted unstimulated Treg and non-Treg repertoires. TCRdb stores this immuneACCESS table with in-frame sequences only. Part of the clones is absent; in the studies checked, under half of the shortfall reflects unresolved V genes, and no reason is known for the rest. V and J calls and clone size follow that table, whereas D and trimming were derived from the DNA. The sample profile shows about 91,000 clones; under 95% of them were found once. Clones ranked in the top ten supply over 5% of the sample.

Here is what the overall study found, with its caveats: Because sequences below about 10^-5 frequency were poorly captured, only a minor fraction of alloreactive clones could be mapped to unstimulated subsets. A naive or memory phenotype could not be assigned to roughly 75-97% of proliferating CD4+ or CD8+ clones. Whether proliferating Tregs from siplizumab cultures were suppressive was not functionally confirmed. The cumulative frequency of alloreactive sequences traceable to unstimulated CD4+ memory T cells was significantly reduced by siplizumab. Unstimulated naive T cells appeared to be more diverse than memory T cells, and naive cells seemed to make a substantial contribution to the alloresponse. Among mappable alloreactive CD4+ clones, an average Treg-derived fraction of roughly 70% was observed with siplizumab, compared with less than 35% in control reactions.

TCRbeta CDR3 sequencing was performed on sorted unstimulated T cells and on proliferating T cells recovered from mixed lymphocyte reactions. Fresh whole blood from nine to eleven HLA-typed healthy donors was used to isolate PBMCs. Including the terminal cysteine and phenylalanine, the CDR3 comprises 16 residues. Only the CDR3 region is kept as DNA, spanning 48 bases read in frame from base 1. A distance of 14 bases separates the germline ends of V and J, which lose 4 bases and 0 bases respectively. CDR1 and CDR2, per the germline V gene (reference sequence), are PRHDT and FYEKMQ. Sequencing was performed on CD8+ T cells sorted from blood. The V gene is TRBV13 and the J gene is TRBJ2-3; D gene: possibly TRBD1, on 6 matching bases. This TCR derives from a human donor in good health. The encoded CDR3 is CASSWTADSSTDTQYF. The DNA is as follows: TGTGCCAGCAGCTGGACAGCAGACTCTAGCACAGATACGCAGTATTTT.